The subject of this entry is one T cell receptor beta chain. Its antigen is not identified. Assay used: immunoSEQ multiplex PCR; TCRdb lists only in-frame clones, some missing. The repertoire holds 15,000 to 20,000 clones, with about 53% as singletons. The germline V gene has CDR1 MNHNS and CDR2 SASEGT. There are 14 residues in the CDR3. The V gene end was trimmed by 8 bases and the J gene end by 1 base; junction bases not matched to a gene: 8. Treatment in this sample: treatment-naive control, cytoreductive nephrectomy. Control tumor donors were a handful of females and roughly ten males, median age about 60 years. The data were obtained in a study of radiation and T cells in renal cell carcinoma. Findings of the study overall: Irradiated tumors had higher TCR clonality than control tumors. Irradiated tumors held more dominant CDR3 motifs than control tumors.

The receptor was isolated from a man aged 40-55 years with renal cell carcinoma. The specimen was tumor tissue, collected from a patient whose treatment was nephrectomy without radiotherapy. The chain links TRBV6-1 to TRBJ2-7; 7 bases are a match to TRBD1. CDR3 residues: CASQDDRVSYEQYF. The DNA of the CDR3 is TGTGCCAGCCAGGACGACAGGGTGTCCTACGAGCAGTACTTC.